The 27 T cell receptor beta chains below come from one sample, sequenced in a study of T cell repertoires in cytomegalovirus infection. These receptors' targets are unknown. TCRdb ran MiXCR on the reads and lists one entry per CDR3 protein. The table includes 570,000 or so distinct CDR3 sequences, over 35% detected once. Material: cultured PBMCs, obtained from culture after CMV antigen stimulation. The receptors here all came from a human donor in good health (CMV status not recorded). Some clones in this sample may be carry-over from other donors' samples.

The rearrangement uses TRBV20-1 and TRBJ2-3; D may be TRBD1 or TRBD2 (5 bases each). There are 15 residues in the CDR3. CDR1 and CDR2 from the germline V gene are DFQATT and SNEGSKA (reference sequence). V was trimmed by 4 bases and J by 6 bases, leaving 20 bases between them. This CDR3 reads CSAMGEYRGPDTQYF. The DNA for the CDR3 is TGCAGTGCTATGGGGGAGTATCGGGGACCGGATACGCAGTATTTT.

The rearrangement links TRBV7-6 to TRBJ2-7, with D possibly being TRBD1 (5 bases). The germline V gene has CDR1 SGHVS and CDR2 FNYEAQ. Trimming removed 5 bases at V and 0 bases at J, with 17 bases between. This CDR3 region has 16 residues. The CDR3 loop reads CASSLLGWGGSYEQYF. DNA of the CDR3: TGTGCCAGCAGCCTCCTCGGGTGGGGCGGCTCCTACGAGCAGTACTTC.

This clonotype has more than one count but fewer than ten. This chain uses TRBV6-1 with TRBJ1-5, with 8 bases fitting TRBD1. V lost 8 bases and J lost 2; bases outside the gene matches: 5. This CDR3 is 14 amino acids long. The germline gives CDR1 MNHNS, CDR2 SASEGT. The CDR3 loop is CASGKQGGNQPQHF. The CDR3 bases are TGTGCCAGCGGTAAACAGGGGGGCAATCAGCCCCAGCATTTT.

The rearrangement uses TRBV4-1 and TRBJ2-3; TRBD2 aligns across 8 bases. The CDR3 extends over 17 amino acids. CDR1 MGHRA and CDR2 YSYEKL come from the germline V gene. The V gene end was trimmed by 0 bases and the J gene end by 1 base; junction bases not matched to a gene: 6. The CDR3 spells CASSQEAPREGTDTQYF. Here the CDR3 DNA reads TGCGCCAGCAGCCAAGAGGCCCCGCGGGAGGGCACAGATACGCAGTATTTT.

This clonotype turned up a few times. The chain employs TRBV12-3 or TRBV12-4 and TRBJ2-2, with D possibly TRBD2 on 5 matching bases. The V end was cut by 2 bases, the J end by 6 bases, with 10 bases between. The length of the CDR3 is 14 residues. The CDR3 DNA follows: TGTGCCAGCAGTTTAATACTAGGTCCCGGGGAGCTGTTTTTT. Translated, it gives CASSLILGPGELFF.

This clonotype turned up a few times. The gene calls are TRBV7-2 and TRBJ1-1; 9 nucleotides align to TRBD1. Unmatched junction bases numbered 5, after V lost 5 bases and J lost 4 bases. Germline V gives CDR1 SGHTA, CDR2 FQGNSA. CDR3 size: 14 residues. The CDR3 sequence: CASSTRTGVTEAFF. The CDR3, as DNA: TGTGCCAGCAGCACTCGGACAGGGGTCACTGAAGCTTTCTTT.

This clonotype was observed a few times. This chain joins TRBV7-9 and TRBJ1-1; 8 bases match TRBD1. The V and J ends lost 1 base and 1 base, in that order; junction bases with no gene match: 11. In germline, CDR1 is SEHNR, CDR2 FQNEAQ (reference sequence). CDR3 size: 18 residues. As DNA, the CDR3 is TGTGCCAGCAGCTTAGGTTTGGGACAGGTAGGGGGGAACACTGAAGCTTTCTTT. It translates to CASSLGLGQVGGNTEAFF.

This clonotype was picked up a small number of times. J is TRBJ1-3 and V is TRBV7-9; D not certain. V gave up 3 bases and J gave up 4 bases, with 10 bases separating them. In germline, CDR1 is SEHNR, CDR2 FQNEAQ (reference sequence). CDR3 length: 14 residues. CDR3 loop: CASSLVVLGNTIYF. Here the CDR3 DNA reads TGTGCCAGCAGCTTGGTAGTTTTAGGAAACACCATATATTTT.

The chain links TRBV5-5 to TRBJ1-1; D not resolved. CDR1 is SGHKS and CDR2 is YYEKEE in the germline V gene (reference sequence). The germline V and J ends were trimmed by 3 bases and 5 bases, with 17 bases remaining between them. The CDR3 has 15 amino acids. DNA of the CDR3: TGTGCCAGCAGCTCAAACACGAACATGGGGACTGAAGCTTTCTTT. The encoded protein is CASSSNTNMGTEAFF. Drawing the rest from reference TRBV5-5 and TRBJ1-1, the complete variable domain is DAGVTQSPTHLIKTRGQQVTLRCSPISGHKSVSWYQQVLGQGPQFIFQYYEKEERGRGNFPDRFSARQFPNYSSELNVNALLLGDSALYLCASSSNTNMGTEAFFGQGTRLTVV.

This clonotype was seen a handful of times. The chain recombines TRBV7-8 with TRBJ2-3; possible D gene TRBD1, 5 bases. This CDR3 contains 16 residues. The germline V and J ends were trimmed by 5 bases and 6 bases, with 21 bases remaining between them. Germline-derived CDR1 and CDR2 are SGHVS and FQNEAQ. CDR3 DNA sequence: TGTGCCAGCAGCGAAGCGTGGGGCCCGGGTTACGATACGCAGTATTTT. It specifies CASSEAWGPGYDTQYF.

This clonotype was observed a few times. This sequence joins TRBV10-3 and TRBJ2-5; 12 bases map to TRBD2. Per the germline V gene, CDR1 is ENHRY and CDR2 is SYGVKD. This CDR3 has 16 amino acids. After removal of 6 bases from V and 4 bases from J, the junction contained 9 bases not matched to a gene. CDR3 in amino acids: CAISQRTSGEVETQYF. The CDR3 DNA follows: TGTGCCATCAGCCAACGGACTAGCGGGGAAGTAGAGACCCAGTACTTC.

This clonotype was picked up many times. V and J are TRBV7-2 and TRBJ1-6, with 7 bases fitting TRBD1. CDR1 and CDR2 from the germline V gene are SGHTA and FQGNSA. The CDR3 spans 18 residues. Trimming took 5 bases from V and 13 from J; bases not matched to a gene: 23. In DNA, the CDR3 is TGTGCCAGCAGCCCCAAGACAGGGAGCTTAGGGTCCCATGGGCCCCTCCACTTT. Translating it yields CASSPKTGSLGSHGPLHF.

The chain uses TRBV12-3 or TRBV12-4 and TRBJ1-5; D uncertain. This CDR3 has 14 amino acids. V was cut by 3 bases and J by 2 bases, with 8 bases left in between. The CDR3 sequence is CASSFGEGNQPQHF. For the CDR3, the DNA is TGTGCCAGCAGTTTTGGGGAGGGCAATCAGCCCCAGCATTTT.

This clonotype was recorded a few times. This rearrangement joins TRBV7-2 to TRBJ1-5; unclear D gene. The length of the CDR3 is 15 residues. Germline CDR1 and CDR2: SGHTA and FQGNSA. Trimming cost V 3 bases and J 0 bases, with 9 bases left between them. The CDR3 reads CASSFREISNQPQHF. In DNA, the CDR3 is TGTGCCAGCAGCTTCAGAGAAATTAGCAATCAGCCCCAGCATTTT.

This clonotype showed up just a few times. J is TRBJ2-5 and V is TRBV7-2, with a weak D call TRBD1 (8 bases). The V gene lost 4 bases and the J gene lost 7 bases, with 16 bases spanning the gap. CDR1 and CDR2 from the germline V gene are SGHTA and FQGNSA. This CDR3 region has 14 residues. For the CDR3, the DNA is TGTGCCAGCAGCTCTAAGGGGGGGACAGGGACCCAGTACTTC. Protein sequence: CASSSKGGTGTQYF.

V is TRBV18 and J is TRBJ1-1, with D possibly matching TRBD1 (5 bases). V was trimmed by 1 base and J by 5 bases, leaving 20 bases between them. CDR3 size: 17 residues. Germline-derived CDR1 and CDR2 are KGHSH and LQKENI. The CDR3 DNA reads TGTGCCAGCTCACCACATAGACAGTTTGTCTCTACTACTGAAGCTTTCTTT. Translating gives CASSPHRQFVSTTEAFF. The variable domain in full, completed from reference TRBV18 and TRBJ1-1, reads NAGVMQNPRHLVRRRGQEARLRCSPMKGHSHVYWYRQLPEEGLKFMVYLQKENIIDESGMPKERFSAEFPKEGPSILRIQQVVRGDSAAYFCASSPHRQFVSTTEAFFGQGTRLTVV.

V and J are TRBV11-2 and TRBJ1-1; tentatively, D is TRBD1 (5 bases). The CDR3 extends over 17 amino acids. V was shortened by 3 bases and J by 4 bases, with 21 bases between the two germline ends. CDR1 is SGHAT, CDR2 FQNNGV, per germline. The CDR3 here is CASSLSRGGGGTTEAFF. CDR3 bases: TGTGCCAGCAGCTTGTCCCGGGGGGGTGGAGGGACCACTGAAGCTTTCTTT.

V is TRBV18 and J is TRBJ2-7; D remains ambiguous. The CDR3 extends over 15 amino acids. The germline V gene encodes CDR1 KGHSH and CDR2 LQKENI. Trimming took 1 base from V and 3 from J, leaving 13 bases between them. The chain's CDR3 is CASSPLMTGHYEQYF. The CDR3 region has the DNA TGTGCCAGCTCACCACTGATGACGGGCCACTACGAGCAGTACTTC.

This clonotype was seen more than once but under ten times. The V and J genes are TRBV7-2 and TRBJ2-3; the D gene is possibly TRBD2 (5 bases). Trimming removed 5 bases at V and 6 bases at J, with 18 bases between. The V gene's germline CDR1 is SGHTA and CDR2 FQGNSA. The CDR3 consists of 15 residues. The CDR3 is CASSVRDPAADTQYF. CDR3 DNA sequence: TGTGCCAGCAGCGTCCGGGATCCAGCCGCCGATACGCAGTATTTT.

This clonotype was detected only a few times. The chain carries TRBV7-6 and TRBJ2-7, with 9 nucleotides matching TRBD1. The V gene end was trimmed by 7 bases and the J gene end by 6 bases; junction bases not matched to a gene: 16. Looked up from germline, CDR1 is SGHVS and CDR2 is FNYEAQ. This CDR3 spans 16 amino acids. The CDR3 DNA is TGTGCCAGCACCAACGGGTACGGGACAGGGTCGTCCGAGCAGTACTTC. It encodes CASTNGYGTGSSEQYF.

This clonotype was recorded at least ten times. This rearrangement joins TRBV7-2 to TRBJ1-6, with D hard to call. The ends were cut back, 4 bases at V and 10 bases at J, with 20 bases in the middle. Germline CDR1 is SGHTA and CDR2 is FQGNSA. This CDR3 comprises 16 residues. CDR3: CASSSGGTPLGSPLHF. As DNA, the CDR3 is TGTGCCAGCAGCTCAGGTGGAACACCCCTGGGGTCACCCCTCCACTTT.

The chain links TRBV7-2 to TRBJ1-1; D possibly corresponds to TRBD1 (6 bases). CDR3 length: 13 amino acids. V was cut by 5 bases and J by 4 bases, with 11 bases left in between. Germline-derived CDR1 and CDR2 are SGHTA and FQGNSA. The CDR3 is CASSLRGPTEAFF. Here the CDR3 DNA reads TGTGCCAGCAGCCTCCGGGGGCCCACTGAAGCTTTCTTT.

This clonotype has more than one count but fewer than ten. V usage is TRBV6-5 and J usage is TRBJ1-4; unclear D gene. The CDR3 totals 12 residues. From germline, CDR1 is MNHEY and CDR2 SVGAGI. V was cut by 6 bases and J by 8 bases, with 10 bases left in between. As DNA, the CDR3 is TGTGCCAGCAGAAATAAGCTCGAAAAACTGTTTTTT. Translation gives CASRNKLEKLFF.

The genes are TRBV7-2 and TRBJ2-1; D perhaps matches TRBD1 (5 bases). V lost 2 bases and J lost 1, with 12 bases in between. The CDR3 has 16 residues. In germline, CDR1 is SGHTA, CDR2 FQGNSA. The CDR3 bases are TGTGCCAGCAGCTTAAGACCAGGGCTGTCCTACAATGAGCAGTTCTTC. It translates to CASSLRPGLSYNEQFF.

The genes are TRBV2 and TRBJ1-1, with TRBD1 as a possible D gene (5 bases). Germline CDR1 and CDR2: SNHLY and FYNNEI. V was clipped by 8 bases and J by 6 bases, with 16 bases between them. The CDR3 spans 13 residues. CDR3 DNA sequence: TGTGCCAGCCGAAGGGACTGGCAGCCTGAAGCTTTCTTT. It is translated as CASRRDWQPEAFF.

There are a few counts of this clonotype. V usage is TRBV7-8 and J usage is TRBJ2-5; D possibly corresponds to TRBD2 (6 bases). The CDR3 spans 15 residues. V was clipped by 4 bases and J by 2 bases, with 14 bases between them. The V gene's germline CDR1 is SGHVS and CDR2 FQNEAQ. DNA for the CDR3: TGTGCCAGCAGCTCCCTGGCGGGACGGCAAGAGACCCAGTACTTC. Translating gives CASSSLAGRQETQYF.

This clonotype was picked up a small number of times. CDR3 in DNA: TGTGCCACCAGCCAACCTAGCGGGAGGAGGGAGCAGTACTTC. Its translation is CATSQPSGRREQYF. The V gene is TRBV15, the J gene TRBJ2-7; 11 bases map to TRBD2. CDR1 and CDR2 (germline): LNHNV, YYDKDF (reference sequence). V was clipped by 5 bases and J by 7 bases; unmatched bases: 7. The CDR3 is 14 amino acids.